The 21 T cell receptor beta chains in this list originate from one sample, sequenced in a study of identifying expanded T cells in peripheral blood. The protocol was immunoSEQ multiplex PCR, while the TCRdb copy is restricted to in-frame clones and leaves out a portion. The sample records more than 85,000 clones, approximately 90% being singletons. The sample consisted of blood. These TCRs come from a person aged 18-70 years in good health.

The genes are TRBV4-2 and TRBJ2-1; 11 positions match TRBD2. CDR1 is LGHNA and CDR2 is YNFKEQ in the germline V gene. J lost 9 bases, V lost 1 base, and 8 bases had no gene match. This CDR3 is built from 16 residues. DNA for the CDR3: TGTGCCAGCAGCCAAGGTACTAGCGGGAGCTTGAGTGAGCAGTTCTTC. It codes for CASSQGTSGSLSEQFF.

The gene calls are TRBV10-3 and TRBJ1-6, with D unresolved. Germline values: CDR1 ENHRY, CDR2 SYGVKD. The CDR3 extends over 13 amino acids. Trimming removed 0 bases from V and 7 bases from J, with 4 bases in between. The CDR3: CAISESANSPLHF. CDR3 nucleotide sequence: TGTGCCATCAGTGAGTCGGCAAATTCACCCCTCCACTTT.

This chain joins TRBV5-8 and TRBJ1-2; no definite D call. V lost 1 base to trimming and J lost 0 bases, with 7 bases between them. Looked up from germline, CDR1 is SGHTS and CDR2 is YDEGEE. CDR3 length equals 14 residues. The CDR3 nucleotides are TGTGCCAGCAGCTTGATGGTAGCTAACTATGGCTACACCTTC. This encodes CASSLMVANYGYTF.

This clone is a singleton in its sample. The V and J genes are TRBV19 and TRBJ2-4; D tentatively fits TRBD1 or TRBD2 (6 bases each). Germline lookup yields CDR1 LNHDA and CDR2 SQIVND (reference sequence). Deletions cut 7 bases from V and 8 bases from J, with 21 bases between. CDR3 length equals 15 residues. CDR3 DNA sequence: TGTGCCAGTACCGACCAAGCAGGGGACTGGCACATTCAGTACTTC. It codes for CASTDQAGDWHIQYF.

The genes are TRBV28 and TRBJ1-2, with D possibly being TRBD1 (5 bases). The CDR3 length is 12 residues. Germline CDR1 and CDR2: MDHEN and SYDVKM. The V gene lost 5 bases and the J gene lost 4 bases, with 8 bases spanning the gap. This chain's CDR3 is CASSGTVYGYTF. The CDR3 coding sequence is TGTGCCAGCAGTGGGACGGTCTATGGCTACACCTTC.

The CDR3 nucleotides are TGCAGTGAAGGGGGCTTCGAGACCCAGTACTTC. It encodes CSEGGFETQYF. This chain links TRBV20-1 with TRBJ2-5, with 7 positions matching TRBD1. CDR1 and CDR2 from the germline V gene are DFQATT and SNEGSKA (reference sequence). With V trimmed by 7 bases and J by 5 bases, 4 bases remained unmatched. This CDR3 is built from 11 residues.

For this clone: The sample contains more than one DNA sequence encoding this CDR3. This chain connects TRBV7-9 to TRBJ1-1; maybe TRBD1 (5 bases). Germline V gives CDR1 SEHNR, CDR2 FQNEAQ (reference sequence). The CDR3 covers 13 residues. Trimming pared 0 bases from V and 3 bases from J, leaving 5 bases between. The CDR3 here is CASSLAGDTEAFF. The CDR3 coding sequence is TGTGCCAGCAGCTTAGCAGGGGACACTGAAGCTTTCTTT.

The V and J genes are TRBV9 and TRBJ1-3; TRBD1 is a possible D gene (5 bases). Germline V lookup: CDR1 SGDLS, CDR2 YYNGEE. The CDR3 covers 15 residues. V shed 4 bases and J shed 0 bases, with 11 bases lying between them. CDR3 protein: CASSTRTNSGNTIYF. CDR3 DNA: TGTGCCAGCAGCACCCGGACAAACTCTGGAAACACCATATATTTT.

The chain uses TRBV6-1 and TRBJ1-3; TRBD1 agrees at 7 bases. J was trimmed by 2 bases and V by 2 bases; bases with no gene match: 3. Germline V gene data show CDR1 as MNHNS and CDR2 as SASEGT. This CDR3 region has 15 residues. Here the CDR3 DNA reads TGTGCCAGCAGTGAAATAAGGGGGCCTGGAAACACCATATATTTT. It yields the protein CASSEIRGPGNTIYF.

Only a few counts were recorded for this clone. Here the CDR3 reads CASSITLNSYEQYF. The CDR3, as DNA: TGTGCCAGCAGCATCACCTTAAACTCCTACGAGCAGTACTTC. V gene TRBV11-2 combines with J gene TRBJ2-7; no clear D gene. Germline V gives CDR1 SGHAT, CDR2 FQNNGV. The CDR3 sequence is 14 residues long. Trimming pared 5 bases from V and 0 bases from J, leaving 11 bases between.

This clone was seen once. V usage is TRBV5-6 and J usage is TRBJ1-6, with D possibly TRBD1 on 5 matching bases. V lost 3 bases, J lost 3 bases, and 13 bases lay in between. This CDR3 has 16 residues. CDR1 is SGHDT and CDR2 is YYEEEE in the germline V gene. CDR3 in amino acids: CASSWGLSNYNSPLHF. As DNA, the CDR3 is TGTGCCAGCAGCTGGGGACTGAGCAACTATAATTCACCCCTCCACTTT.

The chain combines TRBV15 with TRBJ2-5; 7 bases map to TRBD1. The CDR3 is 17 residues long. Germline CDR1 reads LNHNV; CDR2 reads YYDKDF (reference sequence). The ends lost 4 bases at V and 4 bases at J; junction bases unmatched: 15. The CDR3 is CATSKGQRTLGTETQYF. Written as DNA, the CDR3 is TGTGCCACCAGCAAGGGACAGAGGACCTTGGGGACAGAGACCCAGTACTTC.

The chain has TRBV27 and TRBJ2-7; 7 positions match TRBD1. This CDR3 spans 15 amino acids. CDR1 is MNHEY and CDR2 is SMNVEV in the germline V gene (reference sequence). J gave up 5 bases and V 6 bases, and 13 bases lay outside the gene matches. The CDR3 coding sequence is TGTGCCAGCAGCCGAAGACAGGGTGGGGGCCACGAGCAGTACTTC. Amino acid sequence: CASSRRQGGGHEQYF.

V is TRBV11-3 and J is TRBJ2-7, with D tentatively TRBD1 (6 bases). Per the germline V gene, CDR1 is SGHNT and CDR2 is YENEEA. The CDR3 covers 15 residues. Between the trimmed V and J ends, which lost 1 base and 2 bases, there was a span of 12 bases. In DNA, the CDR3 is TGTGCCAGCAGCTTAGGCAGGGGTCGAACCTACGAGCAGTACTTC. Translating it yields CASSLGRGRTYEQYF.

Only one count was recorded for this clone. This sequence joins TRBV6-6 and TRBJ1-1; tentatively, D is TRBD1 (6 bases). CDR3 size: 14 residues. The ends were cut back, 3 bases at V and 4 bases at J, with 12 bases in the middle. The germline gives CDR1 MNHNY, CDR2 SVGAGI (reference sequence). The CDR3 is CASSYSGVGTEAFF. The CDR3, as DNA: TGTGCCAGCAGTTATTCAGGGGTAGGCACTGAAGCTTTCTTT.

The chain employs TRBV4-3 and TRBJ1-1, with a possible D match to TRBD1 (5 bases). The CDR3 extends over 16 amino acids. Trimming stripped 0 bases from V and 0 bases from J, with 11 bases between. The germline CDR1 and CDR2 sequences are LGHNA and YSLEER. CDR3 protein: CASSQEWETVNTEAFF. As DNA, the CDR3 is TGCGCCAGCAGCCAAGAATGGGAGACAGTGAACACTGAAGCTTTCTTT.

V is TRBV7-7 and J is TRBJ1-5, with unresolved D. This CDR3 is 12 amino acids long. Germline-derived CDR1 and CDR2 are SSHAT and FNYEAQ (reference sequence). The ends were cut back, 6 bases at V and 7 bases at J, with 10 bases in the middle. The CDR3 DNA reads TGTGCCAGCAGTGAACGGCAGCAGCCCCAGCATTTT. It translates to CASSERQQPQHF.

The rearrangement links TRBV9 to TRBJ2-7; no clear D gene. The CDR3 extends over 13 amino acids. CDR1 and CDR2 (germline): SGDLS, YYNGEE. V gave up 0 bases and J gave up 1 base, with 5 bases separating them. CDR3 DNA: TGTGCCAGCAGCGTAGGCCATTCCTACGAGCAGTACTTC. Encoded protein: CASSVGHSYEQYF.

V usage is TRBV2 and J usage is TRBJ1-5; D remains unclear. The CDR3 sequence is 13 residues long. The V end was cut by 2 bases, the J end by 4 bases, with 6 bases between. Germline loops: CDR1 SNHLY, CDR2 FYNNEI. CDR3 loop: CASSETENQPQHF. CDR3 sequence (DNA): TGTGCCAGCAGTGAAACAGAGAATCAGCCCCAGCATTTT.

To note about this clone: This specimen includes other DNA sequences encoding the same CDR3. The chain joins TRBV5-1 to TRBJ2-3; D is unclear. The germline V gene has CDR1 SGHRS and CDR2 YFSETQ. Trimming took 0 bases from V and 4 from J, leaving 6 bases between them. The CDR3 totals 13 residues. This chain's CDR3 is CASSLVGSDTQYF. CDR3 coding DNA: TGCGCCAGCAGCTTGGTCGGTTCAGATACGCAGTATTTT. Filled out from reference TRBV5-1 and TRBJ2-3, the complete variable domain reads KAGVTQTPRYLIKTRGQQVTLSCSPISGHRSVSWYQQTPGQGLQFLFEYFSETQRNKGNFPGRFSGRQFSNSRSEMNVSTLELGDSALYLCASSLVGSDTQYFGPGTRLTVL.

The rearrangement links TRBV11-2 to TRBJ2-1; 7 bases are a match to TRBD2. The germline V gene encodes CDR1 SGHAT and CDR2 FQNNGV. CDR3 length: 15 residues. Losses at the gene ends were 4 bases for V and 4 bases for J; bases not matched to a gene: 7. Here the CDR3 reads CASSSGWGGYNEQFF. In DNA, the CDR3 is TGTGCCAGCAGCTCCGGGTGGGGGGGATACAATGAGCAGTTCTTC.